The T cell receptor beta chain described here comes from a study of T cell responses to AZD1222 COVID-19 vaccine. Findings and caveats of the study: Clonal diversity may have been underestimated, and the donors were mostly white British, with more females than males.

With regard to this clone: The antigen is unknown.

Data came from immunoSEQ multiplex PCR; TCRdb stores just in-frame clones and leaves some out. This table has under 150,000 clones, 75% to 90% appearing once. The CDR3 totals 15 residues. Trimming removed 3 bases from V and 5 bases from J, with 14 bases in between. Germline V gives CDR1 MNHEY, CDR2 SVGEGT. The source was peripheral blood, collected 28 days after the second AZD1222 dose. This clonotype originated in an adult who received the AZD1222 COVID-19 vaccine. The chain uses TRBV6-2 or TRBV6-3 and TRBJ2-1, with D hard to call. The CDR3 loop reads CASSYIGRRNNEQFF. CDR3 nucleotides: TGTGCCAGCAGTTATATCGGCAGGCGAAACAATGAGCAGTTCTTC.